Below, 17 T cell receptor beta chains from the same sample are listed, as sequenced in a study of blood T cell repertoires in COVID-19. TCRdb's copy holds only in-frame clones and misses some; the assay was immunoSEQ multiplex PCR. The sample carries roughly 270,000 clones, 85% recorded once. The sequencing input was PBMCs or T cells enriched from blood (not recorded which). All receptors derive from a woman aged 50 to 60 who had recovered from COVID-19.

This clone was recorded a few times. V is TRBV29-1 and J is TRBJ2-7; possible D gene TRBD1, 5 bases. The CDR3 is made up of 13 amino acids. Germline CDR1 is SQVTM and CDR2 is ANQGSEA. V lost 4 bases, J lost 9 bases, and 19 bases lay in between. DNA for the CDR3: TGCAGCGTTGGCGAACAGGCCCTACGAGGGCAGTACTTC. Translated, it gives CSVGEQALRGQYF.

This clone came up many times. J is TRBJ1-4 and V is TRBV7-9, with D possibly matching TRBD1 (5 bases). V lost 5 bases, J lost 4 bases, and 8 bases lay in between. Germline CDR1 and CDR2: SEHNR and FQNEAQ (reference sequence). This CDR3 comprises 13 residues. DNA of the CDR3: TGTGCCAGCAGCGCCAGGGTTAATGAAAAACTGTTTTTT. Translated: CASSARVNEKLFF.

The V gene is TRBV7-2, the J gene TRBJ2-1; D gene unclear. The germline V and J ends were trimmed by 5 bases and 10 bases, with 12 bases remaining between them. Germline assignment: CDR1 SGHTA and CDR2 FQGNSA. The CDR3 extends over 12 amino acids. The CDR3 region has the DNA TGTGCCAGCAGCCTATCTCCGTGGGAGCAGTTCTTC. Translation: CASSLSPWEQFF.

The rearrangement links TRBV4-1 to TRBJ1-2; D possibly corresponds to TRBD1 (5 bases). Trimming took 0 bases from V and 8 from J, leaving 16 bases between them. The germline CDR1 and CDR2 sequences are MGHRA and YSYEKL. The CDR3 runs 15 residues. This CDR3 reads CASSQDSGLSSGYTF. CDR3 bases: TGCGCCAGCAGCCAAGATTCGGGACTCTCGTCCGGCTACACCTTC.

This chain uses TRBV6-5 with TRBJ2-7; D is possibly TRBD2 (6 bases). From germline, CDR1 is MNHEY and CDR2 SVGAGI. Trimming shortened V by 8 bases and J by 7 bases, and 15 bases separated the two germline ends. The CDR3 has 12 amino acids. CDR3 sequence reads: CASGWREGEQYF. Written as DNA, the CDR3 is TGTGCCAGCGGCTGGCGGGAAGGAGAGCAGTACTTC.

The rearrangement uses TRBV19 and TRBJ2-2; D is possibly TRBD1 (6 bases). Between the trimmed V and J ends, which lost 5 bases and 5 bases, there was a span of 15 bases. CDR3 size: 15 residues. Germline V CDR1 and CDR2: LNHDA, SQIVND (reference sequence). In nucleotides, the CDR3 is TGTGCCAGTAGTTCCCGGACAGAAGAGACCGGGGAGCTGTTTTTT. Amino acid sequence: CASSSRTEETGELFF.

V usage is TRBV18 and J usage is TRBJ1-4; possibly TRBD1 for D (5 bases). Between the trimmed V and J ends, which lost 1 base and 8 bases, there was a span of 8 bases. Germline CDR1 KGHSH, CDR2 LQKENI. The CDR3 covers 13 residues. CDR3 DNA: TGTGCCAGCTCACCACGGGGGGAGGAAAAACTGTTTTTT. This sequence encodes CASSPRGEEKLFF.

This clone has a single count. The chain carries TRBV14 and TRBJ1-1; D might be TRBD1 (5 bases). Germline V CDR1 and CDR2: SGHDN, FVKESK. V was clipped by 4 bases and J by 3 bases, with 15 bases between them. The CDR3 has 15 amino acids. In nucleotides, the CDR3 is TGTGCCAGCAGCCTGCGGATAGGGGTAGACACTGAAGCTTTCTTT. This translates into CASSLRIGVDTEAFF.

The genes are TRBV11-2 and TRBJ2-5; D perhaps matches TRBD2 (6 bases). V was trimmed by 1 base and J by 5 bases, leaving 11 bases between them. Germline CDR1 and CDR2: SGHAT and FQNNGV. The CDR3 extends over 14 amino acids. CDR3 bases: TGTGCCAGCAGCTTAGGTCCTGGGGGGGAGACCCAGTACTTC. It codes for CASSLGPGGETQYF.

This chain uses TRBV4-3 with TRBJ2-1, with D perhaps TRBD1 (6 bases). V was pared by 0 bases and J by 4 bases, with 13 bases between. Germline V gene lookup returns CDR1 LGHNA and CDR2 YSLEER. This CDR3 is 16 amino acids long. The CDR3 nucleotides read TGCGCCAGCAGCCAAGATCAGGGGTTAGGTTACAATGAGCAGTTCTTC. It is translated as CASSQDQGLGYNEQFF.

This chain uses TRBV27 with TRBJ2-2; TRBD2 is a possible D gene (6 bases). V lost 2 bases, J lost 1 base, and 11 bases lay in between. Per germline, CDR1 MNHEY and CDR2 SMNVEV (reference sequence). CDR3 length: 16 residues. The DNA for the CDR3 is TGTGCCAGCAGTTTAAGGGGCGGGATGAACACCGGGGAGCTGTTTTTT. Translated: CASSLRGGMNTGELFF.

DNA for the CDR3: TGTGCCAGCAGTCGCTACAGGGCACTAGCGGGAGAGGAAGAGACCCAGTACTTC. Translation: CASSRYRALAGEEETQYF. This chain links TRBV5-6 with TRBJ2-5; 11 nucleotides match TRBD2. Losses at the gene ends were 5 bases for V and 3 bases for J; bases not matched to a gene: 15. The CDR3 extends over 18 amino acids. CDR1 is SGHDT and CDR2 is YYEEEE in the germline V gene. The full variable domain, rest sourced from reference TRBV5-6 and TRBJ2-5, is DAGVTQSPTHLIKTRGQQVTLRCSPKSGHDTVSWYQQALGQGPQFIFQYYEEEERQRGNFPDRFSGHQFPNYSSELNVNALLLGDSALYLCASSRYRALAGEEETQYFGPGTRLLVL.

V is TRBV30 and J is TRBJ1-2; D unresolved. Germline CDR1 reads GTSNPN; CDR2 reads SVGIG (reference sequence). This CDR3 spans 11 amino acids. Deletions cut 5 bases from V and 7 bases from J, with 11 bases between. The DNA for the CDR3 is TGTGCCTGGGACTCAGGTGTTGGCTACACCTTC. Amino acid sequence: CAWDSGVGYTF.

In this sample, this clone turned up once. The chain links TRBV19 to TRBJ1-5, with a tentative D call TRBD1 (5 bases). The CDR3 runs 16 residues. CDR1 is LNHDA and CDR2 is SQIVND in the germline V gene (reference sequence). Deletions cut 0 bases from V and 3 bases from J, with 12 bases between. The CDR3 spells CASSIDRGRINQPQHF. CDR3 bases: TGTGCCAGTAGTATAGATAGGGGCAGGATCAATCAGCCCCAGCATTTT.

This clone appeared a single time. This sequence joins TRBV19 and TRBJ2-7, with a tentative D call TRBD2 (5 bases). The germline V and J ends were trimmed by 5 bases and 3 bases, with 8 bases remaining between them. The CDR3 loop spans 12 amino acids. CDR1 is LNHDA and CDR2 is SQIVND in the germline V gene (reference sequence). The CDR3 region has the DNA TGTGCCAGTAGTGTCGAGGGCTACGAGCAGTACTTC. Protein: CASSVEGYEQYF.

This chain connects TRBV5-1 to TRBJ2-7, with D unresolved. CDR1 and CDR2 from the germline V gene are SGHRS and YFSETQ. CDR3 length: 14 residues. V lost 4 bases and J lost 0, with 11 bases in between. The CDR3 nucleotides are TGCGCCAGCAGCCCAGACACGAGCTCCTACGAGCAGTACTTC. It yields the protein CASSPDTSSYEQYF. The complete variable domain, with remaining parts taken from reference TRBV5-1 and TRBJ2-7, reads KAGVTQTPRYLIKTRGQQVTLSCSPISGHRSVSWYQQTPGQGLQFLFEYFSETQRNKGNFPGRFSGRQFSNSRSEMNVSTLELGDSALYLCASSPDTSSYEQYFGPGTRLTVT.

This clone was seen once. This CDR3 reads CASSLATGYGYTF. The CDR3 nucleotides read TGTGCCAGCAGTTTAGCGACAGGCTATGGCTACACCTTC. The chain joins TRBV12-3 or TRBV12-4 to TRBJ1-2; D is perhaps TRBD1 (6 bases). Trimming pared 0 bases from V and 4 bases from J, leaving 6 bases between. The CDR3 consists of 13 residues.